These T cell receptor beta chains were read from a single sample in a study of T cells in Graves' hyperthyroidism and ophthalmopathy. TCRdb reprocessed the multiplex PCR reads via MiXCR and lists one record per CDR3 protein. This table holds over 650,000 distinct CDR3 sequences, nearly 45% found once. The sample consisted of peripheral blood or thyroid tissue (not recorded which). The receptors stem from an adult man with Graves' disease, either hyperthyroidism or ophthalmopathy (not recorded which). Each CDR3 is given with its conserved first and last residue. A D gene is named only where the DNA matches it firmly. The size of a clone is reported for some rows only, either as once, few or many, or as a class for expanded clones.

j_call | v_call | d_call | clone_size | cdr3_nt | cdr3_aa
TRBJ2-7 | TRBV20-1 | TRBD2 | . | TGCAGTGCTAAATCGGGACTAGCGGGATTCGAGCAGTACTTC | CSAKSGLAGFEQYF
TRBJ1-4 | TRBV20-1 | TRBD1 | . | TGCAGTGCTAGAGAGCCGGGACAGGGGTATAATGAAAAACTGTTTTTT | CSAREPGQGYNEKLFF
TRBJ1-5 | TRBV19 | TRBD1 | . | TGTGCCAGTAGCCTACTCTCTTCTAGGACAAACAGGGGAAACAATCAGCCCCAGCATTTT | CASSLLSSRTNRGNNQPQHF
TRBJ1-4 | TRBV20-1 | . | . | TGCAGTGCTAGAGATTCGCGCAGTTCTAATGAAAAACTGTTTTTT | CSARDSRSSNEKLFF
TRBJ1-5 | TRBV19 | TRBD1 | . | TGTGCCAGTAGTCCCAGGGACAGGGGACAGCCTAATTCCAATCAGCCCCAGCATTTT | CASSPRDRGQPNSNQPQHF
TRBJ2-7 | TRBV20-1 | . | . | TGCAGTGCTAGTCCCTTGACAGGGGAGGGCTACGAGCAGTACTTC | CSASPLTGEGYEQYF
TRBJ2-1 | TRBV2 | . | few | TGTGCCAGCAGTGAAGTGGGTAGTGTCTACAATGAGCAGTTCTTC | CASSEVGSVYNEQFF
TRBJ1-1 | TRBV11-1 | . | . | TGTGCCATCAGCGACTGGGTTAGAAACACTGAAGCTTTCTTT | CAISDWVRNTEAFF
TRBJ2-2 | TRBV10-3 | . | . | TGTGCCATCAGTGAGGGTGGCAACACCGGGGAGCTGTTTTTT | CAISEGGNTGELFF
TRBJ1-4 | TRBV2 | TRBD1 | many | TGTGCCAGCAGAAGGGACAGTTCGAATGAAAAACTGTTTTTT | CASRRDSSNEKLFF
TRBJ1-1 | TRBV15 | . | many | TGTGCCACCAGCAGAGATTACCTAAACACTGAAGCTTTCTTT | CATSRDYLNTEAFF
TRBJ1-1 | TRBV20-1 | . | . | TGCAGTGCTAGAGATAGGAAAGGCGGGGTCCCTGAAGCTTTCTTT | CSARDRKGGVPEAFF
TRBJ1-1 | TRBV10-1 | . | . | TGCGCCTACATGAACACTGAAGCTTTCTTT | CAYMNTEAFF
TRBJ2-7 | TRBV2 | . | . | TGTGCCAGCAGTTACCCTATCCCCGGCGAGCAGTACTTC | CASSYPIPGEQYF
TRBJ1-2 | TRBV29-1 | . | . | TGCAGCGCACGGGGCCCAGGGTTTGATGGCTACACCTTC | CSARGPGFDGYTF
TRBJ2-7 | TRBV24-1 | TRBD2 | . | TGTGCCTGGAGTTTAGCGGGGGCCTACGAGCAGTACTTC | CAWSLAGAYEQYF
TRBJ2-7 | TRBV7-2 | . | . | TGTGCCAGCAGTTTAGGGGGAGAGTTCTCCGAGCAGTACTTC | CASSLGGEFSEQYF
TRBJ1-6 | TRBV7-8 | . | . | TGTGCCAGCAGCCTTGGACGGAATTCACCCCTCCGCTTT | CASSLGRNSPLRF
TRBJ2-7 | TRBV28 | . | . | TGTGCCAGCAGTCTGGGCCGGAGGGGACCCTACGAGCAGTACTTC | CASSLGRRGPYEQYF
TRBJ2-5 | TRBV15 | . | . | TGTGCCACCAGCAGAAGGGGGCAAGAGACCCAGTACTTC | CATSRRGQETQYF
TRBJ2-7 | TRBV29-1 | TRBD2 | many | TGCAGCGTCCTTTCGGGCGAGGGAGGGCCGAACGAGCAGTACTTC | CSVLSGEGGPNEQYF
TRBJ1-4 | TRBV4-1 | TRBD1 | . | TGCGCCAGCAGCCAGTCCTCGGGACAGGGAGAAAAACTGTTTTTT | CASSQSSGQGEKLFF
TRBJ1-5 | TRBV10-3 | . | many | TGTGCCATCGCCCCTCTACCAACTCAGGGGCCCCAGCATTTT | CAIAPLPTQGPQHF
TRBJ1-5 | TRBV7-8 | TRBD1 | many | TGTGCCAGCACCGACCAGACAGGGACAGTCCGGCCCCAGCATTTT | CASTDQTGTVRPQHF
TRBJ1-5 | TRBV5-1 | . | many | TGCGCCAGCAGCTTGGATGGAGGCGGGCAGCCCCAGCATTTT | CASSLDGGGQPQHF
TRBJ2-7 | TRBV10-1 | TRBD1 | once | TGCGCCAGCAGGGGGACAGGGGGGCAGTACTTC | CASRGTGGQYF
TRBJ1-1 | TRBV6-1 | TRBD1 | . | TGTGCCAGCAGTGGGGGACAGGGGGCAACTGAAGCTTTCTTT | CASSGGQGATEAFF
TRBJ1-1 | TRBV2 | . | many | TGTGCCAGCAACTTCCCCCAGGCTTTCTTT | CASNFPQAFF
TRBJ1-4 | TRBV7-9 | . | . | TGTGCCAGCAGCTCTTATACCGGACCTAATGAAAAACTGTTTTTT | CASSSYTGPNEKLFF
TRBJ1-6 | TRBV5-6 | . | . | TGTGCCGGCAGCACAGGACCTAATTCACCCCTCCACTTT | CAGSTGPNSPLHF
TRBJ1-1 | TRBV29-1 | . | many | TGCAGCGTTGACCCAGGGGAGGGAGTTGAAGCTTTCTTT | CSVDPGEGVEAFF
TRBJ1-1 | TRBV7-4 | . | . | TGCGCCAGCGACCGGACAAGGGTGACTGAAGCTTTCTTT | CASDRTRVTEAFF
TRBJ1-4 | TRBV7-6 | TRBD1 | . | TGTGCCAGCAGCTTAGGGGACAGGGCTCTCGGAAAACTGTTTTTT | CASSLGDRALGKLFF
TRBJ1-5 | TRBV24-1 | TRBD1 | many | TGTGCCACCAGTGGGGGACAGGGATTACGCAATCAGCCCCAGCATTTT | CATSGGQGLRNQPQHF
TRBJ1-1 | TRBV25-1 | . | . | TGTGCCTCCAACCCTGGGAGGCGGAACACTGAAGCTTTCTTT | CASNPGRRNTEAFF
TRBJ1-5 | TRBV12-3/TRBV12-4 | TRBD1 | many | TGTGCCAGTATTACCGGGACAGGGAATCAGCCCCAGCATTTT | CASITGTGNQPQHF
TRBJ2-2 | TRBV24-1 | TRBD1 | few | TGTGCCACCAGCACCGGGACAGGGGGCACCGGGGAGCTGTTTTTT | CATSTGTGGTGELFF